Included here is one T cell receptor (beta chain) sequence, with context. This sample is drawn from a study of control samples from healthy donors and cancer patients. The CDR3 is made up of 16 amino acids. CDR1 and CDR2 (germline): GTSNPN, SVGIG (reference sequence). V lost 0 bases and J 2 bases, leaving 14 bases between the germline ends. Clones were sequenced by immunoSEQ multiplex PCR, and TCRdb holds only the in-frame ones, with some missing. The sample carries about 69,000 clones, more than 75% recorded once. This sequence originates from a woman aged 45-65 years with lung cancer. The specimen sequenced was PBMCs. V gene TRBV30 combines with J gene TRBJ1-5; D is ambiguous. DNA of the CDR3: TGTGCCTGGAGTGTACGGGGTAATGACGGCAATCAGCCCCAGCATTTT. Its protein product is CAWSVRGNDGNQPQHF.